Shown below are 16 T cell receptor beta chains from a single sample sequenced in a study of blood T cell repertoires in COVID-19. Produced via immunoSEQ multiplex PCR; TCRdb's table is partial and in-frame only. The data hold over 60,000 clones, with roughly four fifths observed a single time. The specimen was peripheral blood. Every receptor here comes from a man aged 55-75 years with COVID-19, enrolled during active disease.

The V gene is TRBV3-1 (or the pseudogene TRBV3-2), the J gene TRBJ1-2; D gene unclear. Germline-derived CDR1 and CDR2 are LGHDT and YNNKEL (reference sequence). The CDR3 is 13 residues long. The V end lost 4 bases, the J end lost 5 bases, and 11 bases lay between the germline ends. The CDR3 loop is CASSRGEGYGYTF. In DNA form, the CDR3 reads TGTGCCAGCAGCCGAGGCGAGGGTTATGGCTACACCTTC.

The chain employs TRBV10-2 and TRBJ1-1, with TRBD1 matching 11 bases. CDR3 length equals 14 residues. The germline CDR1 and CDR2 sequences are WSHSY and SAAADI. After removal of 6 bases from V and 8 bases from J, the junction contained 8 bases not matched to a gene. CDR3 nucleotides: TGCGCCAGCAGGGCGGGGACAGGGGGGTTGGAAGCTTTCTTT. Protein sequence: CASRAGTGGLEAFF.

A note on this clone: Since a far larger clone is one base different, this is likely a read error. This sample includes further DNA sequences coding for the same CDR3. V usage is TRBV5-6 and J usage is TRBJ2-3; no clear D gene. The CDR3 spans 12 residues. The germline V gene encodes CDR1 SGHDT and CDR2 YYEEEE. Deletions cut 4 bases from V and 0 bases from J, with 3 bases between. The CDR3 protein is CASSESTDTQYF. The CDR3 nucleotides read TGTGCCAGCAGCGAGAGCACAGATACGCAGTATTTT. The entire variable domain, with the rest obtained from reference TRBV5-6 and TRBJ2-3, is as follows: DAGVTQSPTHLIKTRGQQVTLRCSPKSGHDTVSWYQQALGQGPQFIFQYYEEEERQRGNFPDRFSGHQFPNYSSELNVNALLLGDSALYLCASSESTDTQYFGPGTRLTVL.

The CDR3 DNA is TGCGCCAGCAGCACCCCCGACAGGGAGGACACTGAAGCTTTCTTT. Its protein product is CASSTPDREDTEAFF. J is TRBJ1-1 and V is TRBV5-1; 7 nucleotides agree with TRBD1. The CDR3 consists of 15 residues. CDR1 and CDR2 from the germline V gene are SGHRS and YFSETQ. The V segment lost 4 bases and the J segment 3 bases; nucleotides outside the gene matches: 9.

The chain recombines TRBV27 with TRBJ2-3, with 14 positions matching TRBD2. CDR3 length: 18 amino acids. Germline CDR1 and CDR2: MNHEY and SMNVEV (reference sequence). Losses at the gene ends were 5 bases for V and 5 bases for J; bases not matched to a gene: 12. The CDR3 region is CASSPQGLAGVRGDTQYF. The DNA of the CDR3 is TGTGCCAGCAGTCCCCAGGGACTAGCGGGAGTCAGAGGAGATACGCAGTATTTT.

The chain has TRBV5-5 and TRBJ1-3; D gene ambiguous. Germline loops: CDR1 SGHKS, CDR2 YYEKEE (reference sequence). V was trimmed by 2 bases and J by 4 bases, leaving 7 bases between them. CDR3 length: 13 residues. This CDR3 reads CASSFPLGNTIYF. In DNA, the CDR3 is TGTGCCAGCAGCTTTCCGTTAGGAAACACCATATATTTT.

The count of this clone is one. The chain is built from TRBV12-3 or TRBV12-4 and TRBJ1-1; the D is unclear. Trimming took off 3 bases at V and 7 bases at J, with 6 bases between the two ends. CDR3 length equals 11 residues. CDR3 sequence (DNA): TGTGCCAGCAGTTTTTCTCTTGAAGCTTTCTTT. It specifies CASSFSLEAFF.

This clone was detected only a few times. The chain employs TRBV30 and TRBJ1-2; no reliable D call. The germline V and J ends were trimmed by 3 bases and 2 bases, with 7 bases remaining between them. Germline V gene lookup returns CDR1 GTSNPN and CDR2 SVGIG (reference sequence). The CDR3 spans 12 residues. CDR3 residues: CAWRKQNYGYTF. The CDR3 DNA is TGTGCCTGGAGAAAGCAAAACTATGGCTACACCTTC.

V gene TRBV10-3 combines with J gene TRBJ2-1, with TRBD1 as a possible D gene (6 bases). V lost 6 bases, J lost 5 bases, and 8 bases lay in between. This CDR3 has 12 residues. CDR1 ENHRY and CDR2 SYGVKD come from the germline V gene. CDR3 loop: CAIRDSNNEQFF. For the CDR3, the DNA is TGTGCCATCAGGGACAGTAACAATGAGCAGTTCTTC.

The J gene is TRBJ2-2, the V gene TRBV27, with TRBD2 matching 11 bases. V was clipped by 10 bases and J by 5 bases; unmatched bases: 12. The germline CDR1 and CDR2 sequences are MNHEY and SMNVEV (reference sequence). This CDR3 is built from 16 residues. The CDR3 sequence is CANTLATSGRTGELFF. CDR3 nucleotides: TGTGCCAACACCTTAGCAACTAGCGGGAGAACCGGGGAGCTGTTTTTT.

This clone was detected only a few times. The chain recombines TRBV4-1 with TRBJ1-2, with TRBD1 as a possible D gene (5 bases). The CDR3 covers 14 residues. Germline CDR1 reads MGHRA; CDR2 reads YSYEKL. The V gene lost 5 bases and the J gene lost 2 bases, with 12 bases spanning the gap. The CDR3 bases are TGCGCCAGCAGCTCAGGGAACAGAAACTATGGCTACACCTTC. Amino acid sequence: CASSSGNRNYGYTF.

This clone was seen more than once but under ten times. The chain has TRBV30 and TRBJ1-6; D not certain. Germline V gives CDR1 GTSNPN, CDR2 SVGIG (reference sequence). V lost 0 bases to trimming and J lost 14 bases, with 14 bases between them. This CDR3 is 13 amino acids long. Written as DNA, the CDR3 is TGTGCCTGGAGTGTCGACTCCTCCCGGGCCCTCCACTTT. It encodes CAWSVDSSRALHF. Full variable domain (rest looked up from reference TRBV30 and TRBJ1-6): SQTIHQWPATLVQPVGSPLSLECTVEGTSNPNLYWYRQAAGRGLQLLFYSVGIGQISSEVPQNLSASRPQDRQFILSSKKLLLSDSGFYLCAWSVDSSRALHFGNGTRLTVT.

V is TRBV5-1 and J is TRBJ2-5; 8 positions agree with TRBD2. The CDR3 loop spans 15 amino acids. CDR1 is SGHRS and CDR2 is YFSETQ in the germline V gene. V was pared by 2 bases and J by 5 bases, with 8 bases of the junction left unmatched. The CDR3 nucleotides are TGCGCCAGCAGCTTCCCTAGCGGGCAAAGGGAGACCCAGTACTTC. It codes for CASSFPSGQRETQYF. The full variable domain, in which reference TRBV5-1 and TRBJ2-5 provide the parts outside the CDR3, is KAGVTQTPRYLIKTRGQQVTLSCSPISGHRSVSWYQQTPGQGLQFLFEYFSETQRNKGNFPGRFSGRQFSNSRSEMNVSTLELGDSALYLCASSFPSGQRETQYFGPGTRLLVL.

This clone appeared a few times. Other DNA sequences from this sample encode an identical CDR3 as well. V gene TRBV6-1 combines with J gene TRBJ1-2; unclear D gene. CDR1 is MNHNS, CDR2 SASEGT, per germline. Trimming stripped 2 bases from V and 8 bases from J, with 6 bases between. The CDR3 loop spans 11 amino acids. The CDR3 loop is CASSESLGYTF. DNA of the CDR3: TGTGCCAGCAGTGAAAGCCTAGGCTACACCTTC.

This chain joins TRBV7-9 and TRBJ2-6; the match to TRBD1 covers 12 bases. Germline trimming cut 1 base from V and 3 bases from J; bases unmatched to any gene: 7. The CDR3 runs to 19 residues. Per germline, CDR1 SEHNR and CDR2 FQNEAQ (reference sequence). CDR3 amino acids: CASSLEDGTGGVGANVLTF. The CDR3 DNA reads TGTGCCAGCAGCTTAGAGGATGGGACAGGGGGCGTTGGGGCCAACGTCCTGACTTTC.

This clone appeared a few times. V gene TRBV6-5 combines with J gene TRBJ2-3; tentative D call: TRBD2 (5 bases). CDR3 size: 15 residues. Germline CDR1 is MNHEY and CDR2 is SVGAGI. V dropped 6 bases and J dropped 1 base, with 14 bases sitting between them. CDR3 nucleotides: TGTGCCAGCAGGCCCGCTCTAGCAGGCACAGATACGCAGTATTTT. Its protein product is CASRPALAGTDTQYF.